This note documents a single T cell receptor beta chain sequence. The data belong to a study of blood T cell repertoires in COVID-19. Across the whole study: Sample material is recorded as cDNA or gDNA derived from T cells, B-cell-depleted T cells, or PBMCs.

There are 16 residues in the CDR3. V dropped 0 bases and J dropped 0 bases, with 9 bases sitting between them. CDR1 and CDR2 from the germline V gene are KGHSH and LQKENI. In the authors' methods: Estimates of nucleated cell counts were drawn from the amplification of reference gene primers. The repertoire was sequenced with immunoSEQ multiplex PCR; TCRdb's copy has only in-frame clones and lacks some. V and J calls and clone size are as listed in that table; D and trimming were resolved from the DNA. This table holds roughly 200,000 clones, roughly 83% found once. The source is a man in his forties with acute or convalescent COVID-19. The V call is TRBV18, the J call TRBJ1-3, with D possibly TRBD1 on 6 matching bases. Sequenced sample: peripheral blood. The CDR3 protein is CASSPPGASSGNTIYF. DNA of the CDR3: TGTGCCAGCTCACCACCGGGGGCCAGCTCTGGAAACACCATATATTTT.